These T cell receptor beta chains were read from a single sample in a study of human T cells and chemical hapten exposure. TCRdb independently ran MiXCR on the RACE reads; one entry per CDR3 protein. The sample gives 62,000 or so distinct CDR3 sequences, 9.5% to 11% of which show up once; 2% to 3% is in the top ten. The input for sequencing was whole blood, taken in connection with sensitization to the hapten diphenylcyclopropenone (DPC). The receptors shown here come from a woman in her twenties or thirties with alopecia areata. Some clones in this sample may be carry-over from other donors' samples. CDR3s include the opening cysteine and the closing phenylalanine or tryptophan. The order of the fields is clone size, J gene, CDR3 length, D gene, V gene, CDR3 DNA, CDR3 protein. A D gene is named only where the DNA matches it firmly. For some rows the clone size is stated as once, few or many, or as a class when expanded; others skip it.

clone size: few; J gene: TRBJ2-5; CDR3 length: 16; D gene: TRBD2; V gene: TRBV15; CDR3 DNA: TGTGCCACCAGCAGAGAGGCTAGCGGGGGCGCAGAGACCCAGTACTTC; CDR3 protein: CATSREASGGAETQYF
clone size: few; J gene: TRBJ1-2; CDR3 length: 15; D gene: -; V gene: TRBV28; CDR3 DNA: TGTGCCAGCAGTTCTACCGGTCGGGACGGCTATGGCTACACCTTC; CDR3 protein: CASSSTGRDGYGYTF
clone size: -; J gene: TRBJ2-5; CDR3 length: 12; D gene: -; V gene: TRBV30; CDR3 DNA: TGTGCCCGGGCGGACGAGGGAGAGACCCAGTACTTC; CDR3 protein: CARADEGETQYF
clone size: many; J gene: TRBJ2-6; CDR3 length: 16; D gene: -; V gene: TRBV7-2; CDR3 DNA: TGTGCCAGTACACGGGCGTCGGGAGCTGGGGCCAACGTCCTGACTTTC; CDR3 protein: CASTRASGAGANVLTF
clone size: few; J gene: TRBJ2-6; CDR3 length: 16; D gene: -; V gene: TRBV4-3; CDR3 DNA: TGCGCCAGCAGCCAAGACTACAGGTCAGGGGCCAACGTCCTGACTTTC; CDR3 protein: CASSQDYRSGANVLTF
clone size: few; J gene: TRBJ2-2; CDR3 length: 13; D gene: -; V gene: TRBV15; CDR3 DNA: TGTGCCACCAGCAGAGGGGGTCCCGGGGAGCTGTTTTTT; CDR3 protein: CATSRGGPGELFF
clone size: -; J gene: TRBJ1-1; CDR3 length: 17; D gene: -; V gene: TRBV30; CDR3 DNA: TGTGCCTGGAGTCTCCCGCCCCCGCGGACCAAAAATACTGAAGCTTTCTTT; CDR3 protein: CAWSLPPPRTKNTEAFF
clone size: -; J gene: TRBJ1-3; CDR3 length: 13; D gene: -; V gene: TRBV7-2; CDR3 DNA: TGTGCCAGCAGCTTAGTTGTTGGAAACACCATATATTTT; CDR3 protein: CASSLVVGNTIYF
clone size: -; J gene: TRBJ2-6; CDR3 length: 15; D gene: -; V gene: TRBV4-3; CDR3 DNA: TGCGCCAGCAGCCAAGCGACATCTGGGGCCAACGTCCTGACTTTC; CDR3 protein: CASSQATSGANVLTF
clone size: few; J gene: TRBJ1-2; CDR3 length: 13; D gene: -; V gene: TRBV30; CDR3 DNA: TGTGCCTGGAGGCGGGGAAACAACTATGGCTACACCTTC; CDR3 protein: CAWRRGNNYGYTF
clone size: many; J gene: TRBJ1-6; CDR3 length: 14; D gene: TRBD1; V gene: TRBV30; CDR3 DNA: TGTGCCTGGAGTGCGAAGACAGGGAATTCACCCCTCCACTTT; CDR3 protein: CAWSAKTGNSPLHF
clone size: -; J gene: TRBJ1-5; CDR3 length: 12; D gene: -; V gene: TRBV20-1; CDR3 DNA: TGCAGTGCTAGAGTTGAAAATCAGCCCCAGCATTTT; CDR3 protein: CSARVENQPQHF
clone size: once; J gene: TRBJ1-2; CDR3 length: 15; D gene: -; V gene: TRBV7-9; CDR3 DNA: TGTGCCAGCAGCTTATCAGGGGCGTCTAACTATGGCTACACCTTC; CDR3 protein: CASSLSGASNYGYTF
clone size: many; J gene: TRBJ2-7; CDR3 length: 11; D gene: -; V gene: TRBV10-2; CDR3 DNA: TGCGCCAGCAGTGCCAGTTACGAGCAGTACTTC; CDR3 protein: CASSASYEQYF
clone size: few; J gene: TRBJ2-6; CDR3 length: 15; D gene: TRBD1; V gene: TRBV7-9; CDR3 DNA: TGTGCCAGCAGCATTACAGGGGCTGGGGCCAACGTCCTGACTTTC; CDR3 protein: CASSITGAGANVLTF
clone size: many; J gene: TRBJ1-2; CDR3 length: 16; D gene: -; V gene: TRBV5-1; CDR3 DNA: TGCGCCAGCAGCTTATCCCCGGCCGTATCCGTCTATGGCTACACCTTC; CDR3 protein: CASSLSPAVSVYGYTF
clone size: few; J gene: TRBJ2-7; CDR3 length: 15; D gene: -; V gene: TRBV6-2/TRBV6-3; CDR3 DNA: TGTGCCAGCAGTTACCTCATGGCAGCCTCCTACGAGCAGTACTTC; CDR3 protein: CASSYLMAASYEQYF
clone size: -; J gene: TRBJ2-1; CDR3 length: 13; D gene: -; V gene: TRBV3-1; CDR3 DNA: TGTGCCAGCAGCCAACAGGGAGGCAATGAGCAGTTCTTC; CDR3 protein: CASSQQGGNEQFF
clone size: few; J gene: TRBJ1-1; CDR3 length: 17; D gene: -; V gene: TRBV7-2; CDR3 DNA: TGTGCCAGCAGCTTAACCAGGGCACCAAAACTGAACACTGAAGCTTTCTTT; CDR3 protein: CASSLTRAPKLNTEAFF
clone size: -; J gene: TRBJ2-3; CDR3 length: 21; D gene: TRBD2; V gene: TRBV20-1; CDR3 DNA: TGCAGTGCTAGAGCTATCATGACTAGCGGGAGGGTTGGGACTAGCACAGATACGCAGTATTTT; CDR3 protein: CSARAIMTSGRVGTSTDTQYF
clone size: many; J gene: TRBJ2-7; CDR3 length: 13; D gene: -; V gene: TRBV5-1; CDR3 DNA: TGCGCCAGCAGCTTGATAGGTCGTGAGGAGCAGTACTTC; CDR3 protein: CASSLIGREEQYF
clone size: -; J gene: TRBJ1-3; CDR3 length: 17; D gene: -; V gene: TRBV20-1; CDR3 DNA: TGCAGTGCTAGAGATCCGAAGGGAGTAGACTCTGGAAACACCATATATTTT; CDR3 protein: CSARDPKGVDSGNTIYF
clone size: many; J gene: TRBJ1-5; CDR3 length: 14; D gene: TRBD1; V gene: TRBV18; CDR3 DNA: TGTGCCAGCTCAGCTACAGGGGGGAATCAGCCCCAGCATTTT; CDR3 protein: CASSATGGNQPQHF
clone size: -; J gene: TRBJ2-5; CDR3 length: 15; D gene: -; V gene: TRBV18; CDR3 DNA: TGTGCCAGCTGCCAACAGGGTCCCTACCAAGAGACCCAGTACTTC; CDR3 protein: CASCQQGPYQETQYF
clone size: many; J gene: TRBJ2-3; CDR3 length: 15; D gene: TRBD2; V gene: TRBV6-1; CDR3 DNA: TGTGCCAGCAGTGAACCTAGCGGGGCCACAGATACGCAGTATTTT; CDR3 protein: CASSEPSGATDTQYF
clone size: -; J gene: TRBJ1-2; CDR3 length: 13; D gene: -; V gene: TRBV4-3; CDR3 DNA: TGCGCCAGCAGCCAAGATGTCTACTATGGCTACACCTTC; CDR3 protein: CASSQDVYYGYTF
clone size: many; J gene: TRBJ1-6; CDR3 length: 13; D gene: -; V gene: TRBV7-2; CDR3 DNA: TGTGCCAGCAGGAAGGGGGATGCTTCACCCCTCCACTTT; CDR3 protein: CASRKGDASPLHF
clone size: few; J gene: TRBJ2-5; CDR3 length: 15; D gene: -; V gene: TRBV15; CDR3 DNA: TGTGCCACCAGCAGAGATCAGGGGCGCTCGGAGACCCAGTACTTC; CDR3 protein: CATSRDQGRSETQYF
clone size: few; J gene: TRBJ1-2; CDR3 length: 12; D gene: -; V gene: TRBV28; CDR3 DNA: TGTGCCAGCAGTTTATCGGGGTATGGCTACACCTTC; CDR3 protein: CASSLSGYGYTF
clone size: -; J gene: TRBJ2-4; CDR3 length: 15; D gene: TRBD2; V gene: TRBV7-9; CDR3 DNA: TGTGCCAGCAGCCCTGGACTAGCGGGGGAGCACATTCAGTACTTC; CDR3 protein: CASSPGLAGEHIQYF
clone size: few; J gene: TRBJ1-3; CDR3 length: 11; D gene: -; V gene: TRBV29-1; CDR3 DNA: TGCAGCGTTCTAGGGGGAAACACCATATATTTT; CDR3 protein: CSVLGGNTIYF
clone size: few; J gene: TRBJ2-2; CDR3 length: 15; D gene: TRBD1; V gene: TRBV19; CDR3 DNA: TGTGCCAGTAGTAAGGGACAGGGGGTAGCCGGGGAGCTGTTTTTT; CDR3 protein: CASSKGQGVAGELFF
clone size: few; J gene: TRBJ2-7; CDR3 length: 15; D gene: -; V gene: TRBV6-2/TRBV6-3; CDR3 DNA: TGTGCCAGCAGTTACTCAGGTCAGGGGGGACGCGAGCAGTACTTC; CDR3 protein: CASSYSGQGGREQYF
clone size: few; J gene: TRBJ2-1; CDR3 length: 16; D gene: TRBD2; V gene: TRBV27; CDR3 DNA: TGTGCCAGCAGTTTACGCCGGACGGTCATACTAGCGGGGTTGTTCTTC; CDR3 protein: CASSLRRTVILAGLFF
clone size: -; J gene: TRBJ2-5; CDR3 length: 12; D gene: -; V gene: TRBV5-1; CDR3 DNA: TGCGCCAGCAGCTTGGCCGGTGAGACCCAGTACTTC; CDR3 protein: CASSLAGETQYF
clone size: -; J gene: TRBJ2-5; CDR3 length: 12; D gene: TRBD2; V gene: TRBV3-1; CDR3 DNA: TGTGCCAGCAGACTTAGCGGGGGGGCCCAGTACTTC; CDR3 protein: CASRLSGGAQYF
clone size: few; J gene: TRBJ2-7; CDR3 length: 20; D gene: TRBD2; V gene: TRBV7-8; CDR3 DNA: TGTGCCAGCAGCTTTAAGGGGGCCGGTGACGCTAGCGGGAGTTTCAACGAGCAGTACTTC; CDR3 protein: CASSFKGAGDASGSFNEQYF
clone size: -; J gene: TRBJ2-3; CDR3 length: 13; D gene: -; V gene: TRBV12-3/TRBV12-4; CDR3 DNA: TGTGCCAGCAGTAACGGGATTGGAGATACGCAGTATTTT; CDR3 protein: CASSNGIGDTQYF
clone size: many; J gene: TRBJ2-5; CDR3 length: 11; D gene: -; V gene: TRBV29-1; CDR3 DNA: TGCAGCGTTGACGTCGGTGAGACCCAGTACTTC; CDR3 protein: CSVDVGETQYF
clone size: few; J gene: TRBJ2-1; CDR3 length: 16; D gene: -; V gene: TRBV19; CDR3 DNA: TGTGCCAGTAGTATAGATCGCCGGGGCTCCTACAATGAGCAGTTCTTC; CDR3 protein: CASSIDRRGSYNEQFF
clone size: -; J gene: TRBJ2-1; CDR3 length: 19; D gene: TRBD1; V gene: TRBV7-2; CDR3 DNA: TGTGCCAGCAGTCGAACGACAACGGGAACAGGGGGCGGTTACAATGAGCAGTTCTTC; CDR3 protein: CASSRTTTGTGGGYNEQFF
clone size: few; J gene: TRBJ2-3; CDR3 length: 14; D gene: TRBD2; V gene: TRBV19; CDR3 DNA: TGTGCCAGTAGTCCGGGACTAGCGGTAGATACGCAGTATTTT; CDR3 protein: CASSPGLAVDTQYF
clone size: few; J gene: TRBJ2-5; CDR3 length: 14; D gene: -; V gene: TRBV18; CDR3 DNA: TGTGCCAGCTCACCCGGACAGATCCAAGAGACCCAGTACTTC; CDR3 protein: CASSPGQIQETQYF
clone size: many; J gene: TRBJ2-2; CDR3 length: 15; D gene: TRBD2; V gene: TRBV20-1; CDR3 DNA: TGCAGTGCTAGAGTAGCGGGATTCGGAACCGGGGAGCTGTTTTTT; CDR3 protein: CSARVAGFGTGELFF
clone size: many; J gene: TRBJ2-7; CDR3 length: 15; D gene: -; V gene: TRBV3-1; CDR3 DNA: TGTGCCAGCAGCCAAGATCGGGGCGGATCCTACGAGCAGTACTTC; CDR3 protein: CASSQDRGGSYEQYF